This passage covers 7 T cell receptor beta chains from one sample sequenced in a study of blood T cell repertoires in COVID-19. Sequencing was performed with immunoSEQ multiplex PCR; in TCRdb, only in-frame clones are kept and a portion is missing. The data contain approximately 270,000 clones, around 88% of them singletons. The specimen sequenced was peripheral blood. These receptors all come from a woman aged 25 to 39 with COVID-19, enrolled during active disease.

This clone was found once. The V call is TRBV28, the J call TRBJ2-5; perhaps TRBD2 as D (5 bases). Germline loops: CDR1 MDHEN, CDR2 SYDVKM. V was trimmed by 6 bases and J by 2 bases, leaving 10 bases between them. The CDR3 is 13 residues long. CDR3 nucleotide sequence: TGTGCCAGCAGCTCTCCGGGGCAAGAGACCCAGTACTTC. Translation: CASSSPGQETQYF.

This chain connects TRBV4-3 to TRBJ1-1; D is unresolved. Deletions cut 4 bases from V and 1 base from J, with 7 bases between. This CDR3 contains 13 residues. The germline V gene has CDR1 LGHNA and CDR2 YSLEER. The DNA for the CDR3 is TGCGCCAGCAGCCCCAGGAAGAACACTGAAGCTTTCTTT. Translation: CASSPRKNTEAFF.

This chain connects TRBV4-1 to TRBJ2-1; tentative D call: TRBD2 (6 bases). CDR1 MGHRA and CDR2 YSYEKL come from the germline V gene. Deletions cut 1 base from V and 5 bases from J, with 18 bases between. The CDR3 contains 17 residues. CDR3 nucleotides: TGCGCCAGCAGCCAAGCACCCCTGCGTAGCGGACACAATGAGCAGTTCTTC. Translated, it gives CASSQAPLRSGHNEQFF.

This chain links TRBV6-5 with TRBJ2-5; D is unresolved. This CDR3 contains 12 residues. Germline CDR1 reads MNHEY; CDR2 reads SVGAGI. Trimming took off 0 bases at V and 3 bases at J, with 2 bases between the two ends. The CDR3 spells CASSYSKETQYF. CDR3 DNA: TGTGCCAGCAGTTACTCCAAAGAGACCCAGTACTTC.

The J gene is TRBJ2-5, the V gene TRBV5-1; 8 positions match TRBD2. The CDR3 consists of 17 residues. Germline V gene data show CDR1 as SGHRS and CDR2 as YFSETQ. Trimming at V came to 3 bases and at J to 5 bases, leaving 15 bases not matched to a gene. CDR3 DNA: TGCGCCAGCAGCTCAACGGGGACTAGTATTCTCGGGGAGACCCAGTACTTC. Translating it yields CASSSTGTSILGETQYF. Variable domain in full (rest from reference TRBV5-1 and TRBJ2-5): KAGVTQTPRYLIKTRGQQVTLSCSPISGHRSVSWYQQTPGQGLQFLFEYFSETQRNKGNFPGRFSGRQFSNSRSEMNVSTLELGDSALYLCASSSTGTSILGETQYFGPGTRLLVL.

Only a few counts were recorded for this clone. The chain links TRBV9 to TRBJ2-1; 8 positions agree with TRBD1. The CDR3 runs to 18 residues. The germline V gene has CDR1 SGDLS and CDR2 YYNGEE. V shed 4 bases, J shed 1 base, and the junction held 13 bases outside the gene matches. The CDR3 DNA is TGTGCCAGCAGCATCAGGACAGGGCCGACCTCTTCCTACAATGAGCAGTTCTTC. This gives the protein CASSIRTGPTSSYNEQFF.

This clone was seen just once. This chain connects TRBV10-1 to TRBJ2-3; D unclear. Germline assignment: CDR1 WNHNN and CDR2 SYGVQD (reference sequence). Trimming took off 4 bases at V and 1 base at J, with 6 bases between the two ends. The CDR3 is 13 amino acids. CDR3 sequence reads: CASSGSGTDTQYF. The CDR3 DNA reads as TGCGCCAGCAGTGGGTCCGGCACAGATACGCAGTATTTT.